This TCR beta chain was sequenced for a study of post-analysis software for immune sequencing data. Whole-study context: Recorded disease courses covered relapsing-remitting, secondary progressive and progressive-relapsing multiple sclerosis. Some patients had no subtype annotation. Study-wide points: TRBV5-6, TRBV5-1 and TRBV20-1 were among four or five TRBV segments more frequent in patients than controls. Samples prepared in the same batch strongly co-clustered by F measure. Compared against controls, patients with multiple sclerosis displayed significantly lower normalized Chao1 diversity.

CDR1 and CDR2 (germline): ENHRY, SYGVKD. V dropped 4 bases and J dropped 0 bases, with 25 bases sitting between them. CDR3 length: 21 residues. In regard to this clonotype: Its specificity is not known.

Built from TCR beta cDNA, the libraries had unique molecular identifiers in them. From about 0.98 to 11 million T cells, 400,000 to 600,000 cDNA molecules were obtained. TCRdb itself ran the PCR reads through MiXCR, one entry per CDR3 protein. The data contain 500,000 to 600,000 distinct CDR3 sequences, roughly two fifths of them seen just once; the ten biggest clones take up around 1.7%. This sequence was found in a girl aged 10-17 years with multiple sclerosis. The chain employs TRBV10-3 and TRBJ2-6, with D perhaps assigned TRBD1 or TRBD2 (5 bases each). Sequencing was carried out using blood. CDR3 DNA sequence: TGTGCCATCAGTGGGGGGATCCTTAGCCCCTCTGCTAGCTCTGGGGCCAACGTCCTGACTTTC. This translates into CAISGGILSPSASSGANVLTF.